This passage covers 21 T cell receptor beta chains from one sample sequenced in a study of regulatory and conventional T cells in RAG deficiency. Genomic DNA came from blood regulatory T cells gated CD4+ CD25-high CD127-low. The table came from immunoSEQ multiplex PCR; TCRdb's copy has only in-frame clones and leaves some out. The sample includes several thousand clones, roughly 90% of them seen just once. These sequences were also reported in another study, on regulatory T cells. This second study notes: Amplification used 52 TRBV primers and 13 TRBJ primers.

Sequenced sample: Tregs sorted from blood. These receptors all stem from a human donor in good health.

The chain employs TRBV11-3 and TRBJ2-3, with 7 bases lining up with TRBD2. The CDR3 totals 14 residues. Germline CDR1 is SGHNT and CDR2 is YENEEA. The V and J ends lost 8 bases and 3 bases, in that order; junction bases with no gene match: 8. CDR3 amino acids: CASAHGGGTDTQYF. As DNA, the CDR3 is TGTGCCAGCGCGCACGGGGGAGGGACAGATACGCAGTATTTT.

This clone has more than one count but fewer than ten. CDR3 nucleotides: TGTGCCAGCAGCCAAGTCAGAACCGAGCAGTACTTC. Its translation is CASSQVRTEQYF. The chain recombines TRBV14 with TRBJ2-7, with unresolved D. Germline-derived CDR1 and CDR2 are SGHDN and FVKESK. This CDR3 is 12 amino acids long. V lost 1 base, J lost 6 bases, and 7 bases lay in between.

The V and J genes are TRBV15 and TRBJ2-7, with TRBD2 matching 13 bases. V was clipped by 0 bases and J by 4 bases; unmatched bases: 3. Germline CDR1 and CDR2: LNHNV and YYDKDF (reference sequence). The length of the CDR3 is 16 residues. In DNA, the CDR3 is TGTGCCACCAGCAGAGATTTACTAGCGGGGGGGTACGAGCAGTACTTC. It encodes CATSRDLLAGGYEQYF.

The V call is TRBV25-1, the J call TRBJ1-2; D remains unclear. CDR3 size: 12 residues. V was trimmed by 1 base and J by 11 bases, leaving 11 bases between them. CDR1 is MGHDK, CDR2 SYGVNS, per germline. CDR3 sequence (DNA): TGTGCCAGCAGTGAATCTACTCAGCTTTACACCTTC. Protein: CASSESTQLYTF.

The chain links TRBV5-1 to TRBJ1-5; the D is unclear. This CDR3 is built from 13 residues. Germline values: CDR1 SGHRS, CDR2 YFSETQ. V shed 0 bases and J shed 0 bases, with 1 base lying between them. The CDR3 protein is CASSLDSNQPQHF. In DNA, the CDR3 is TGCGCCAGCAGCTTGGATAGCAATCAGCCCCAGCATTTT.

J is TRBJ2-6 and V is TRBV5-1; possibly TRBD1 for D (6 bases). The CDR3 is 18 amino acids. Trimming stripped 4 bases from V and 0 bases from J, with 17 bases between. Germline CDR1 and CDR2: SGHRS and YFSETQ. The CDR3 DNA is TGCGCCAGCAGCCATGGACAGCTTCAAAGCTCTGGGGCCAACGTCCTGACTTTC. It encodes CASSHGQLQSSGANVLTF.

CDR3 DNA sequence: TGTGCCAGCAGCTTAGAGGCTAGCGGGAGGACCCTAGCCGGGGAGCTGTTTTTT. Amino acid sequence: CASSLEASGRTLAGELFF. The gene calls are TRBV7-2 and TRBJ2-2; 11 bases align to TRBD2. CDR1 is SGHTA, CDR2 FQGNSA, per germline. Unmatched junction bases numbered 10, after V lost 1 base and J lost 6 bases. The CDR3 is 18 amino acids.

The CDR3 is CASSTDRSTNEKLFF. The CDR3 DNA reads as TGTGCCAGTAGTACCGACAGGTCAACTAATGAAAAACTGTTTTTT. The chain is built from TRBV19 and TRBJ1-4; maybe TRBD1 (6 bases). Germline lookup yields CDR1 LNHDA and CDR2 SQIVND (reference sequence). V lost 4 bases and J 0 bases, leaving 9 bases between the germline ends. The CDR3 is 15 residues long.

The V call is TRBV11-2, the J call TRBJ1-2; D uncertain. Germline CDR1 SGHAT, CDR2 FQNNGV. The CDR3 covers 15 residues. V lost 0 bases and J 8 bases, leaving 16 bases between the germline ends. CDR3 DNA sequence: TGTGCCAGCAGCTTAGAAGTCGTGATGGAAGACGGCTACACCTTC. Residues: CASSLEVVMEDGYTF.

This rearrangement joins TRBV5-4 to TRBJ2-5; TRBD2 aligns across 14 bases. The CDR3 has 16 residues. V gave up 4 bases and J gave up 5 bases; unmatched junction bases: 7. Germline CDR1 is SGHNT and CDR2 is YYREEE (reference sequence). In nucleotides, the CDR3 is TGTGCCAGCAGCAAGACTAGCGGGAGGGCCCAGGAGACCCAGTACTTC. Translation: CASSKTSGRAQETQYF.

V gene TRBV5-1 combines with J gene TRBJ2-2, with a weak D call TRBD1 (7 bases). The CDR3 is 14 amino acids. Per the germline V gene, CDR1 is SGHRS and CDR2 is YFSETQ. V shed 4 bases and J shed 7 bases, with 14 bases lying between them. CDR3 in DNA: TGCGCCAGCAGCGTGGACAGGCGGGACGGGGAGCTGTTTTTT. Protein product: CASSVDRRDGELFF.

This clone was seen a single time. The V call is TRBV28, the J call TRBJ2-7; a weak D match, TRBD2 (6 bases). The V gene's germline CDR1 is MDHEN and CDR2 SYDVKM. There are 14 residues in the CDR3. The germline V and J ends were trimmed by 6 bases and 7 bases, with 19 bases remaining between them. The CDR3 bases are TGTGCCAGCAGCTCCCGCCGGGTGGGGGGAGAGCAGTACTTC. It codes for CASSSRRVGGEQYF.

This clone was seen only once. The rearrangement uses TRBV9 and TRBJ2-7, with TRBD2 matching 11 bases. V lost 3 bases to trimming and J lost 7 bases; unmatched junction nucleotides: 9. The CDR3 spans 15 residues. Germline CDR1 is SGDLS and CDR2 is YYNGEE. The chain's CDR3 is CASSASSGRPLEQYF. The CDR3 DNA reads TGTGCCAGCAGCGCTTCTAGCGGGAGGCCGTTGGAGCAGTACTTC. The full variable domain, completed using reference TRBV9 and TRBJ2-7, is DSGVTQTPKHLITATGQRVTLRCSPRSGDLSVYWYQQSLDQGLQFLIQYYNGEERAKGNILERFSAQQFPDLHSELNLSSLELGDSALYFCASSASSGRPLEQYFGPGTRLTVT.

V gene TRBV4-2 combines with J gene TRBJ2-3, with D perhaps TRBD2 (6 bases). Germline CDR1 LGHNA, CDR2 YNFKEQ. The CDR3 sequence is 14 residues long. V was trimmed by 2 bases and J by 9 bases, leaving 15 bases between them. The CDR3 region is CASSQHPLEGTQYF. The CDR3 nucleotides read TGTGCCAGCAGCCAACACCCCTTGGAGGGGACGCAGTATTTT.

This clone is a singleton in its sample. This chain joins TRBV29-1 and TRBJ1-1; possibly TRBD1 for D (5 bases). CDR3 size: 12 residues. Germline-derived CDR1 and CDR2 are SQVTM and ANQGSEA. V was pared by 6 bases and J by 4 bases, with 12 bases between. The CDR3 sequence: CSVEQVGTEAFF. DNA of the CDR3: TGCAGCGTAGAACAGGTTGGCACTGAAGCTTTCTTT.

This clone was seen once. J is TRBJ2-1 and V is TRBV18; tentatively, D is TRBD2 (6 bases). V shed 1 base and J shed 9 bases, with 16 bases lying between them. Germline V gives CDR1 KGHSH, CDR2 LQKENI. This CDR3 has 15 residues. CDR3 loop: CASSPRFTPEGEQFF. The DNA of the CDR3 is TGTGCCAGCTCACCACGATTTACTCCGGAGGGTGAGCAGTTCTTC.

The chain combines TRBV2 with TRBJ1-4; TRBD1 aligns across 7 bases. Germline trimming cut 4 bases from V and 10 bases from J; bases unmatched to any gene: 6. The CDR3 spans 13 residues. Germline CDR1 reads SNHLY; CDR2 reads FYNNEI. CDR3 sequence reads: CASSANDRVKLFF. CDR3 DNA sequence: TGTGCCAGCAGTGCAAACGACAGGGTAAAACTGTTTTTT.

This clone showed up just once. The gene calls are TRBV27 and TRBJ1-5; 8 bases line up with TRBD1. This CDR3 is 15 amino acids long. V was clipped by 4 bases and J by 6 bases; unmatched bases: 8. Germline V gives CDR1 MNHEY, CDR2 SMNVEV (reference sequence). The CDR3 DNA reads TGTGCCAGCAGTTCCCAGGGACAGGCGTCTCAGCCCCAGCATTTT. Protein sequence: CASSSQGQASQPQHF.

In the case of this clone: Relative to the germline gene, one junction end is altered; a read error may explain this. The rearrangement uses TRBV2 and TRBJ2-7, with TRBD2 matching 7 bases. CDR1 SNHLY and CDR2 FYNNEI come from the germline V gene. The CDR3 contains 15 residues. This chain's CDR3 is CASREVGGRANEQYF. The CDR3 DNA is TGTGCCAGCCGTGAGGTGGGTGGGAGGGCCAACGAGCAGTACTTC. The complete variable domain, with remaining parts taken from reference TRBV2 and TRBJ2-7, reads EPEVTQTPSHQVTQMGQEVILRCVPISNHLYFYWYRQILGQKVEFLVSFYNNEISEKSEIFDDQFSVERPDGSNFTLKIRSTKLEDSAMYFCASREVGGRANEQYFGPGTRLTVT.

V gene TRBV29-1 combines with J gene TRBJ1-4; 7 bases are a match to TRBD1. There are 13 residues in the CDR3. From germline, CDR1 is SQVTM and CDR2 ANQGSEA. After removal of 4 bases from V and 2 bases from J, the junction contained 1 base not matched to a gene. In DNA, the CDR3 is TGCAGCGTTGCGACAGGGACTAATGAAAAACTGTTTTTT. Amino acid sequence: CSVATGTNEKLFF.

The chain recombines TRBV21-1 with TRBJ1-2; the D segment call TRBD1 is taken from the table without a DNA check. TRBV21-1 is annotated as a pseudogene. This CDR3 has 18 residues. The CDR3 DNA reads TGTGCCAGCAGCAAATGGGGGACAACCGTGGAATTACTGAGTGGCTACACCTTC. Amino acids: CASSKWGTTVELLSGYTF.